This T cell receptor (beta chain) came from a study of long-term antiretroviral therapy in people with HIV. V dropped 0 bases and J dropped 2 bases, with 11 bases sitting between them. The CDR3 runs 15 residues. The germline V gene has CDR1 GTSNPN and CDR2 SVGIG (reference sequence). They ran version v3.0 of the immunoSEQ assay at survey level. The method was immunoSEQ multiplex PCR; TCRdb's version includes in-frame clones alone and lacks a portion of them. The repertoire holds 20,000 to 25,000 clones, approximately 95% seen once, with about 9% in the top ten. The sample here was unsorted PBMCs, taken 7.6 years after starting antiretroviral therapy. The clonotype originates from a woman in her thirties or forties with HIV. The chain is built from TRBV30 and TRBJ1-5; tentative D call: TRBD1 (5 bases). The CDR3 reads CAWSVRGAGNQPQHF. DNA of the CDR3: TGTGCCTGGAGTGTAAGAGGGGCAGGCAATCAGCCCCAGCATTTT.